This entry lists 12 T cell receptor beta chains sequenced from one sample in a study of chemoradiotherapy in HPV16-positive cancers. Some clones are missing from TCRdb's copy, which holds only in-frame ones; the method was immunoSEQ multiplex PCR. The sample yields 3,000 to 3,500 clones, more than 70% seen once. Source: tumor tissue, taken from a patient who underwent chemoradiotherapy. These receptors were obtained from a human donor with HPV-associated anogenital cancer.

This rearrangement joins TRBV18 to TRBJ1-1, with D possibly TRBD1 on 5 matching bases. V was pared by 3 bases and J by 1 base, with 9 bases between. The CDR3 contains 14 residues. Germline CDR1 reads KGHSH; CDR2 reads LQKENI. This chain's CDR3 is CASSPGRTNTEAFF. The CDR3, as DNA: TGTGCCAGCTCACCGGGACGTACGAACACTGAAGCTTTCTTT.

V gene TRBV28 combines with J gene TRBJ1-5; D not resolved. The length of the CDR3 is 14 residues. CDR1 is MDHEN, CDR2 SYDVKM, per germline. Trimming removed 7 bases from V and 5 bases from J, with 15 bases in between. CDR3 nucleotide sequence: TGTGCCAGCACCCCCACGCCAACCGATCAGCCCCAGCATTTT. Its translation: CASTPTPTDQPQHF.

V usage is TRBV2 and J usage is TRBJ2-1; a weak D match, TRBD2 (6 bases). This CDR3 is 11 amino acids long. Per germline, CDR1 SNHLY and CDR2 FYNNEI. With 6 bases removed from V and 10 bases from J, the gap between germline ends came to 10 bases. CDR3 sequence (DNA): TGTGCCAGCAGACCGGAGGGCGAGCAGTTCTTC. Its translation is CASRPEGEQFF.

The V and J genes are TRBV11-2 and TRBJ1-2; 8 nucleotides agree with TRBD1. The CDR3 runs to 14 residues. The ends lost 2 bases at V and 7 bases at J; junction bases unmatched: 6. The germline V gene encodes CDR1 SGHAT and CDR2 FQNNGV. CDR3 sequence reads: CASSLTTGGVGYTF. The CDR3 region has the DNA TGTGCCAGCAGCTTAACAACAGGGGGGGTTGGCTACACCTTC.

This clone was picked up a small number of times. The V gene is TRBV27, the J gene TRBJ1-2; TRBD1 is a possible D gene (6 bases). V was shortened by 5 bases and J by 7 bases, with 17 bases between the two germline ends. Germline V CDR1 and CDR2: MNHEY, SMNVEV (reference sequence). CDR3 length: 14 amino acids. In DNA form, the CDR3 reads TGTGCCAGCAGTCCCTATGGGGGGCAAGGTGGCTACACCTTC. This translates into CASSPYGGQGGYTF.

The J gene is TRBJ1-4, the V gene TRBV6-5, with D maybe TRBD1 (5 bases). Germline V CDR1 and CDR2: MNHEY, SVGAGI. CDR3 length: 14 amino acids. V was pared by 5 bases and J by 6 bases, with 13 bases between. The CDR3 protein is CASSPDSPYEKLFF. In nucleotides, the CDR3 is TGTGCCAGCAGTCCTGACAGTCCCTATGAAAAACTGTTTTTT.

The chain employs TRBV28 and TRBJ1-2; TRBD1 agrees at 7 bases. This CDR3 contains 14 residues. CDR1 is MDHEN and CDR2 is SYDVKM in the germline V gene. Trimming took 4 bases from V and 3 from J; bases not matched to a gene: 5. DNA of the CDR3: TGTGCCAGCAGTTCCGGGACAGCCCACTATGGCTACACCTTC. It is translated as CASSSGTAHYGYTF.

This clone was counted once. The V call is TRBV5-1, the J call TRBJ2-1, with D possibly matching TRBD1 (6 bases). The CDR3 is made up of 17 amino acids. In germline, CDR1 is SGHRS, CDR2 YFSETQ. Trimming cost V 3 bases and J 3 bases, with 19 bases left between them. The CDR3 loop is CASSSESGVRVYNEQFF. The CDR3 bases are TGCGCCAGCAGCTCTGAATCAGGGGTGAGGGTCTACAATGAGCAGTTCTTC.

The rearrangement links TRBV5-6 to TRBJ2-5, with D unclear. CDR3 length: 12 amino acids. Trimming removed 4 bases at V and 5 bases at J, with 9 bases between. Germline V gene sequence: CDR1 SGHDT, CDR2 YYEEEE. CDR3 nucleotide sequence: TGTGCCAGCAGCCATGCTTGGGAGACCCAGTACTTC. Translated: CASSHAWETQYF. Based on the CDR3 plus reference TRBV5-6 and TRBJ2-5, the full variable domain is DAGVTQSPTHLIKTRGQQVTLRCSPKSGHDTVSWYQQALGQGPQFIFQYYEEEERQRGNFPDRFSGHQFPNYSSELNVNALLLGDSALYLCASSHAWETQYFGPGTRLLVL.

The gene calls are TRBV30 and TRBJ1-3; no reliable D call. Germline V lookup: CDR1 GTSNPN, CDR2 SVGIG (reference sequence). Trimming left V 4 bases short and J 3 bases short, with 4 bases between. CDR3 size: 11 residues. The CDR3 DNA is TGTGCCTGGATGAGTGGAAACACCATATATTTT. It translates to CAWMSGNTIYF. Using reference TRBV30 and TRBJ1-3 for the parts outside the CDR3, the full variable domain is SQTIHQWPATLVQPVGSPLSLECTVEGTSNPNLYWYRQAAGRGLQLLFYSVGIGQISSEVPQNLSASRPQDRQFILSSKKLLLSDSGFYLCAWMSGNTIYFGEGSWLTVV.

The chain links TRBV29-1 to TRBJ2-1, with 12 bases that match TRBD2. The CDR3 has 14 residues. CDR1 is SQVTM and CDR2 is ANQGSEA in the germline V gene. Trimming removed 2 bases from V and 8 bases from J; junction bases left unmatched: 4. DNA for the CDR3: TGCAGCGTTGAAAGGACTAGCGGGACGGATGAGCAGTTCTTC. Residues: CSVERTSGTDEQFF.

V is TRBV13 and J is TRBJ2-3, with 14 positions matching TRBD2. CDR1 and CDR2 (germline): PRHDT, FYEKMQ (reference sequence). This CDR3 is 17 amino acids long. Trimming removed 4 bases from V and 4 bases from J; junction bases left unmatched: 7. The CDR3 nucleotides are TGTGCCAGCAGCTCCTCGACTAGCGGGAGGGCCTCAGATACGCAGTATTTT. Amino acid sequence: CASSSSTSGRASDTQYF.